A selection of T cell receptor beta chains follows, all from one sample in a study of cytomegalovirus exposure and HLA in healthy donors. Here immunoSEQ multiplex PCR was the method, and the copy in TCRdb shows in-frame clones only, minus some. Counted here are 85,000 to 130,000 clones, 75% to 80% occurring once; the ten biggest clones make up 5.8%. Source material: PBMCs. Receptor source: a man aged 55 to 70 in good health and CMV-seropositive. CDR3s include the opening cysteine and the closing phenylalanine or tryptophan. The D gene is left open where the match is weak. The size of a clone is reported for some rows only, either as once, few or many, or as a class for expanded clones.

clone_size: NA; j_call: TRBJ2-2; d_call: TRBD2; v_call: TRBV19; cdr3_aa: CASLSGGVATGELFF; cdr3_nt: TGTGCCAGCCTCTCGGGGGGGGTGGCCACCGGGGAGCTGTTTTTT
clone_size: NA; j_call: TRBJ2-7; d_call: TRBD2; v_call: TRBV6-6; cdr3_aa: CASSYSGGRSYEQYF; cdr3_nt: TGTGCCAGCAGTTACTCGGGGGGGAGGTCCTACGAGCAGTACTTC
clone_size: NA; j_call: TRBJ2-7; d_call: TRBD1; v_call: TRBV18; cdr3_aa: CASSQSGTGSYEQYF; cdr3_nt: TGTGCCAGCTCACAATCCGGGACAGGGTCCTACGAGCAGTACTTC
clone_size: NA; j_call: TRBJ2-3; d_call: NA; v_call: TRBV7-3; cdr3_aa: CASSLGGAGRAQYF; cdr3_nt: TGTGCCAGCAGCTTAGGGGGGGCGGGGAGAGCGCAGTATTTT
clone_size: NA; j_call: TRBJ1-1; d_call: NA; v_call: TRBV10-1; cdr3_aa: CASSDLGSGSTEAFF; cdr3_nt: TGCGCCAGCAGTGATTTGGGGAGTGGGAGCACTGAAGCTTTCTTT
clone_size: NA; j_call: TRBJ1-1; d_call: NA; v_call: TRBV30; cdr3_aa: CAWSQKQGRTEAFF; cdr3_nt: TGTGCCTGGAGTCAAAAACAGGGAAGGACTGAAGCTTTCTTT
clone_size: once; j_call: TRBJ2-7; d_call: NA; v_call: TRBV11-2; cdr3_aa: CASSFLAMEREQYF; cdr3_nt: TGTGCCAGCAGCTTCTTAGCGATGGAGAGGGAGCAGTACTTC
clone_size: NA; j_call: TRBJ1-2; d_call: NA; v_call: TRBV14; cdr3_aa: CASSRGDWSAYGYTF; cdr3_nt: TGTGCCAGCAGCCGAGGCGACTGGTCAGCATATGGCTACACCTTC
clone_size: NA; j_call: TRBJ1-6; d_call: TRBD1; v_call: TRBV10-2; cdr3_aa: CASIGPQGVGSPLHF; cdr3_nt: TGCGCCAGCATAGGCCCACAGGGGGTAGGATCACCCCTCCACTTT
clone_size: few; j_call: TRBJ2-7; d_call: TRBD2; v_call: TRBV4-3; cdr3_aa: CASSQDRLAETYEQYF; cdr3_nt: TGCGCCAGCAGCCAAGATCGCCTAGCGGAAACCTACGAGCAGTACTTC
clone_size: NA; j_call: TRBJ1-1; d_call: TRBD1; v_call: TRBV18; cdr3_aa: CASSPSEGQVTMNTEAFF; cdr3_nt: TGTGCCAGCTCACCATCTGAGGGACAGGTAACAATGAACACTGAAGCTTTCTTT
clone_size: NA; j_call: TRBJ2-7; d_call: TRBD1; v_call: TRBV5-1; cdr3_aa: CASSKGQGSYEQYF; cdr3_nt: TGCGCCAGCAGCAAGGGACAGGGATCCTACGAGCAGTACTTC
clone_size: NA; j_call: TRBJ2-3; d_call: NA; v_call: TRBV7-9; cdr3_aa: CASSAAAVTADTQYF; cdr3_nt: TGTGCCAGCAGCGCAGCGGCCGTAACGGCAGATACGCAGTATTTT
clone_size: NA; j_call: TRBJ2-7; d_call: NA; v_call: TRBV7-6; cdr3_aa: CASSLSDTGTYEQYF; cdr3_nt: TGTGCCAGCAGCTTATCTGACACCGGAACCTACGAGCAGTACTTC
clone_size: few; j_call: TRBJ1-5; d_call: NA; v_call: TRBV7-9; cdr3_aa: CASSLGQSNQPQHF; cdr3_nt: TGTGCCAGCAGCTTAGGACAGAGCAATCAGCCCCAGCATTTT
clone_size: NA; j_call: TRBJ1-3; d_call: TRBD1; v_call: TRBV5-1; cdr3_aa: CASSETGGDGNTIYF; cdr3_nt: TGCGCCAGCAGCGAAACAGGGGGAGATGGAAACACCATATATTTT
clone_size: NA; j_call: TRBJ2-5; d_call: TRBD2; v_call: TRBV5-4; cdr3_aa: CASSFQRGGRRETQYF; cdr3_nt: TGTGCCAGCAGCTTCCAGCGGGGGGGCCGTCGGGAGACCCAGTACTTC
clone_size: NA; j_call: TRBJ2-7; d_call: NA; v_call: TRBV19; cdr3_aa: CASSKRGRGYEQYF; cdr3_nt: TGTGCCAGTAGTAAAAGGGGCAGGGGCTACGAGCAGTACTTC
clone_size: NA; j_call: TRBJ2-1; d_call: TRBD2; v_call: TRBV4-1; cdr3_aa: CASSQGAGTGGYNEQFF; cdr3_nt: TGCGCCAGCAGCCAAGGCGCCGGGACGGGGGGCTACAATGAGCAGTTCTTC
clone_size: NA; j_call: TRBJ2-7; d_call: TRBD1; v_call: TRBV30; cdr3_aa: CAWTEGASTYEQYF; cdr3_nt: TGTGCCTGGACTGAGGGGGCATCTACGTACGAGCAGTACTTC
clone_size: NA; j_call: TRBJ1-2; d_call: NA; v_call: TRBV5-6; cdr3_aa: CASIWTGNNYGYTF; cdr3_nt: TGTGCCAGCATTTGGACGGGGAATAACTATGGCTACACCTTC
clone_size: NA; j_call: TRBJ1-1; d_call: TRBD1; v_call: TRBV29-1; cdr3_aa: CSVTGGMNTEAFF; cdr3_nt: TGCAGCGTAACAGGGGGGATGAACACTGAAGCTTTCTTT
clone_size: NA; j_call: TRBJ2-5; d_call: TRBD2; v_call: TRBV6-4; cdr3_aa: CARPGGQLETQYF; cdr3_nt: TGTGCCAGGCCGGGAGGGCAGTTAGAGACCCAGTACTTC
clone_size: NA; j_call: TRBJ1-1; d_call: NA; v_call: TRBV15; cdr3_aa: CATSRDGPGGEAFF; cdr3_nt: TGTGCCACCAGCAGAGATGGTCCCGGGGGTGAAGCTTTCTTT
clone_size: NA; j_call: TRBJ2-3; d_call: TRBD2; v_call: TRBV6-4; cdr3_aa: CASRGLAGGRGDTQYF; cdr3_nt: TGTGCCAGCAGAGGACTAGCGGGGGGCCGGGGAGATACGCAGTATTTT
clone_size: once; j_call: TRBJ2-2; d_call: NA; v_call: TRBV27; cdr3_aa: CASWERFTGELFF; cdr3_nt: TGTGCCAGCTGGGAGAGATTCACCGGGGAGCTGTTTTTT
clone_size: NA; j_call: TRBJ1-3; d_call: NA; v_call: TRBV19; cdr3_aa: CASSTSGGNTIYF; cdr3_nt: TGTGCCAGTAGTACCTCCGGGGGAAACACCATATATTTT
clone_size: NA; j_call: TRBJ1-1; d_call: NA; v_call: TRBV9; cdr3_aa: CASSPHPTEATEAFF; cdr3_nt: TGTGCCAGCAGCCCCCACCCGACCGAGGCCACTGAAGCTTTCTTT